The clone carrying this TCR beta chain was counted at least ten times. The antigen remains undetermined. The cDNA came from 5'RACE, which used 10-nucleotide random UMIs. Every sequencing run produced over 200 million TCR-beta sequences that came from 15-18 subjects. TCRdb redid the calling of the 5' RACE reads with MiXCR, one entry per CDR3 protein. The sample holds around 64,000 distinct CDR3 sequences, 3.2% seen once. This sample stems from a study of neurological immune-mediated disorders. Study-level findings and limits: The study phylogenetically grouped the repertoires of 18 of 34 multiple sclerosis patients into one related-CDR3 cluster, a possible signature.

This CDR3 has 12 amino acids. In germline, CDR1 is SQVTM, CDR2 ANQGSEA. V was clipped by 3 bases and J by 7 bases, with 12 bases between them. The chain carries TRBV29-1 and TRBJ2-5; tentatively, D is TRBD2 (6 bases). The TCR was taken from a woman aged 50 to 65 with multiple sclerosis. Sequencing was performed on PBMCs. CDR3 in DNA: TGCAGCGTTGAGTTGCGGGACGGGACCCAGTACTTC. Its translation is CSVELRDGTQYF.